The clone carrying this TCR beta chain showed up just once. RNA was extracted with the RNeasy kit, and a quantity of about 0.45 to 1 ug was reverse transcribed using random hexamers. Via MiXCR, TCRdb re-called the immunoSEQ multiplex PCR reads, giving one row per CDR3 protein. Among 330,000 or so distinct CDR3 sequences, approximately 85% were seen once, and the ten largest hold 0.21%. Isolation of CD8+ and CD4+ T cells was performed negatively, whereas enrichment of TEMRA cells was done by FACS. These data originate in a study of CD8 T cells in Susac syndrome. With 2 bases removed from V and 8 bases from J, the gap between germline ends came to 15 bases. CDR1 and CDR2 from the germline V gene are SGHAT and FQNNGV. There are 14 residues in the CDR3.

The chain employs TRBV11-2 and TRBJ1-2; unclear D gene. Sequenced sample: CD8+ T cells from PBMCs. The clonotype comes from a human donor with multiple sclerosis. The CDR3 DNA follows: TGTGCCAGCAGCTTACGATCGGGGTCCCTCGGCTACACCTTC. Translating it yields CASSLRSGSLGYTF.